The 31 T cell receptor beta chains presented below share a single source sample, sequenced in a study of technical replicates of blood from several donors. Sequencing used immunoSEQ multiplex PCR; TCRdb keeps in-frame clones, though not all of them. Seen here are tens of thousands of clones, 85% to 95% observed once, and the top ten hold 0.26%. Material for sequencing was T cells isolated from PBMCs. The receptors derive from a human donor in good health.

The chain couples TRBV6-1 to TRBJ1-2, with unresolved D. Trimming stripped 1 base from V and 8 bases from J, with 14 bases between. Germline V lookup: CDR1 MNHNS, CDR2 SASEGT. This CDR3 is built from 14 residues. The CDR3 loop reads CASSEVGPLQGYTF. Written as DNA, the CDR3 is TGTGCCAGCAGTGAAGTTGGGCCGTTGCAGGGCTACACCTTC.

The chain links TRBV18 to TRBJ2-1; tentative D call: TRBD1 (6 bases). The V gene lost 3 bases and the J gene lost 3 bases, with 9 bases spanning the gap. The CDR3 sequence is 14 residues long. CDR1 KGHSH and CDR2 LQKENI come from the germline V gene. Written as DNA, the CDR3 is TGTGCCAGCTCACCCCTGGACAGCTACAATGAGCAGTTCTTC. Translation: CASSPLDSYNEQFF.

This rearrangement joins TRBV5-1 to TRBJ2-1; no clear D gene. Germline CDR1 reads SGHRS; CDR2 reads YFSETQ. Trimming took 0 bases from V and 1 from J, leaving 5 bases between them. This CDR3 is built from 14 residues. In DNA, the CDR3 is TGCGCCAGCAGCTTGGGACTTTCCTACAATGAGCAGTTCTTC. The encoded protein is CASSLGLSYNEQFF. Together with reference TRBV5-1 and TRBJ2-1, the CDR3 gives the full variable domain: KAGVTQTPRYLIKTRGQQVTLSCSPISGHRSVSWYQQTPGQGLQFLFEYFSETQRNKGNFPGRFSGRQFSNSRSEMNVSTLELGDSALYLCASSLGLSYNEQFFGPGTRLTVL.

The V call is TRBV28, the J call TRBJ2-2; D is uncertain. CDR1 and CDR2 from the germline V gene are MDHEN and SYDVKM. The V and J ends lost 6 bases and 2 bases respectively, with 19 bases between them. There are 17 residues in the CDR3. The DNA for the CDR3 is TGTGCCAGCAGCCTACCCCTCGGCACAGTAAACACCGGGGAGCTGTTTTTT. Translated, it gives CASSLPLGTVNTGELFF.

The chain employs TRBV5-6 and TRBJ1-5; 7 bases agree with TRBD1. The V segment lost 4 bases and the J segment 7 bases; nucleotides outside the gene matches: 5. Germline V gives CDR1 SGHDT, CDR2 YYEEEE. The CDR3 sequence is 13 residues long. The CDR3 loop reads CASSREGAQPQHF. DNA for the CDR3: TGTGCCAGCAGCCGGGAGGGGGCCCAGCCCCAGCATTTT.

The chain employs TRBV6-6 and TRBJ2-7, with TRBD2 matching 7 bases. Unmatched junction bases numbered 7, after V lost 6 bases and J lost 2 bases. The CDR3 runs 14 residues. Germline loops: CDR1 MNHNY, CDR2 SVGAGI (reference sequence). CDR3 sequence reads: CASSDSGPTYEQYF. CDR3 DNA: TGTGCCAGCAGCGATAGCGGGCCTACCTACGAGCAGTACTTC.

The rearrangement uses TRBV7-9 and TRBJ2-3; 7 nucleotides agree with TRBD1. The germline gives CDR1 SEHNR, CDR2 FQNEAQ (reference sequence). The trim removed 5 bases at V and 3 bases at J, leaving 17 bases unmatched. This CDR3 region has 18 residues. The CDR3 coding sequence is TGTGCCAGCAGCCCTATCAAATTACAGGGGTCAGGGACAGATACGCAGTATTTT. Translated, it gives CASSPIKLQGSGTDTQYF.

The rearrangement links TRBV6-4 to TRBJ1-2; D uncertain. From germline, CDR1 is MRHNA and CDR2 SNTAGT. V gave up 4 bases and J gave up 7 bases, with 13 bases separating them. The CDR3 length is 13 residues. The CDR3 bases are TGTGCCAGCAGTGCCGAGGGAGTGTCTGGCTACACCTTC. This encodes CASSAEGVSGYTF.

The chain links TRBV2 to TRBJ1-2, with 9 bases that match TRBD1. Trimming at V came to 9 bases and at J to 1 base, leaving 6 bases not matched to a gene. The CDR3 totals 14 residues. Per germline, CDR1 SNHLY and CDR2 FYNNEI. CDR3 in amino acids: CARGQGKGNYGYTF. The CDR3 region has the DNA TGTGCCAGAGGACAGGGGAAGGGTAACTATGGCTACACCTTC. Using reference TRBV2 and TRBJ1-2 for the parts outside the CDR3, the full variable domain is EPEVTQTPSHQVTQMGQEVILRCVPISNHLYFYWYRQILGQKVEFLVSFYNNEISEKSEIFDDQFSVERPDGSNFTLKIRSTKLEDSAMYFCARGQGKGNYGYTFGSGTRLTVV.

This CDR3 reads CASSFPDRGSGANVLTF. CDR3 DNA: TGTGCCAGCAGCTTTCCGGACAGGGGATCTGGGGCCAACGTCCTGACTTTC. The chain has TRBV5-4 and TRBJ2-6; the match to TRBD1 covers 9 bases. CDR1 and CDR2 from the germline V gene are SGHNT and YYREEE (reference sequence). The length of the CDR3 is 17 residues. The trim removed 2 bases at V and 1 base at J, leaving 4 bases unmatched.

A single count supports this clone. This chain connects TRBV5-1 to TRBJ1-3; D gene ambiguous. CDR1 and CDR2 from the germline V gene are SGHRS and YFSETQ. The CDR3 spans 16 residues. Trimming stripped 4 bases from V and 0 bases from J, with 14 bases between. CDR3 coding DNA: TGCGCCAGCAGCAGCACAGATGCCAGCTCTGGAAACACCATATATTTT. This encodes CASSSTDASSGNTIYF.

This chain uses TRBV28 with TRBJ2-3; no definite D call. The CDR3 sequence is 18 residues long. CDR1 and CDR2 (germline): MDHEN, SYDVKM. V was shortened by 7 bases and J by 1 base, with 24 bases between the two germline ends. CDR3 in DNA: TGTGCCAGCACCCAGAAAAGTCCCTTCACATTACGCACAGATACGCAGTATTTT. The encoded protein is CASTQKSPFTLRTDTQYF.

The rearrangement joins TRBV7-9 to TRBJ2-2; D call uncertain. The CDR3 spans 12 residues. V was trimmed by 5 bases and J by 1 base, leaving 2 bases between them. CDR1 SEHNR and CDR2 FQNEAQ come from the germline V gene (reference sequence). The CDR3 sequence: CASSLNTGELFF. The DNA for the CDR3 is TGTGCCAGCAGCCTGAACACCGGGGAGCTGTTTTTT.

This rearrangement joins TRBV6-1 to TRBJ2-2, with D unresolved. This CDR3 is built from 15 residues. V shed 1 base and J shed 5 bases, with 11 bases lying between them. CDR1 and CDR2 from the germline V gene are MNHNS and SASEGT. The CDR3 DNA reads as TGTGCCAGCAGTGAAGGAGTGTTAAGTACCGGGGAGCTGTTTTTT. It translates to CASSEGVLSTGELFF.

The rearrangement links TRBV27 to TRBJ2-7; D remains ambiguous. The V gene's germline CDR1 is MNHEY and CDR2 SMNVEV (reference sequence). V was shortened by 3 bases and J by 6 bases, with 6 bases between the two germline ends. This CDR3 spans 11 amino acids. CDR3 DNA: TGTGCCAGCAGTTTCAGTGGCGAGCAGTACTTC. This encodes CASSFSGEQYF.

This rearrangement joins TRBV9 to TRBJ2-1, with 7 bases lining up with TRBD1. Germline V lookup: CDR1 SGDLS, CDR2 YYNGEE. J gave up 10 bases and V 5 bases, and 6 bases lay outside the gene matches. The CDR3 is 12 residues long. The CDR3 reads CASSEDRDEQFF. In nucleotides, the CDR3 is TGTGCCAGCAGTGAAGACAGGGACGAGCAGTTCTTC. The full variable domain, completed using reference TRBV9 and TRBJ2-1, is DSGVTQTPKHLITATGQRVTLRCSPRSGDLSVYWYQQSLDQGLQFLIQYYNGEERAKGNILERFSAQQFPDLHSELNLSSLELGDSALYFCASSEDRDEQFFGPGTRLTVL.

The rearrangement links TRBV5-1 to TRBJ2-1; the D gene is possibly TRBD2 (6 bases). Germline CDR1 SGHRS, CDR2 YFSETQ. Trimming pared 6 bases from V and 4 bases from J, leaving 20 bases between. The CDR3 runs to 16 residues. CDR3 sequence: CASNSTGTLGYNEQFF. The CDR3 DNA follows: TGCGCCAGCAACTCAACCGGGACTCTGGGTTACAATGAGCAGTTCTTC. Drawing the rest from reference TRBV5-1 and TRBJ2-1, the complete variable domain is KAGVTQTPRYLIKTRGQQVTLSCSPISGHRSVSWYQQTPGQGLQFLFEYFSETQRNKGNFPGRFSGRQFSNSRSEMNVSTLELGDSALYLCASNSTGTLGYNEQFFGPGTRLTVL.

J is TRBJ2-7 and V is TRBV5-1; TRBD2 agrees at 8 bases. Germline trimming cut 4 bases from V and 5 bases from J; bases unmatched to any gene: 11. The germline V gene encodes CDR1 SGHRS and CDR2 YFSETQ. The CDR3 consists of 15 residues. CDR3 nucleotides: TGCGCCAGCAGCCGGGGGGGGCAGGGTGCTAACGAGCAGTACTTC. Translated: CASSRGGQGANEQYF.

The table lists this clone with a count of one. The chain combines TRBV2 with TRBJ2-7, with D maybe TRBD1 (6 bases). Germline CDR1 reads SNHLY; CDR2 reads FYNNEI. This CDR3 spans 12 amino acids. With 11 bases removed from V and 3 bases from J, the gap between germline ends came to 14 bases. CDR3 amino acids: CAGGTGIYEQYF. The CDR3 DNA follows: TGTGCCGGGGGAACAGGGATCTACGAGCAGTACTTC.

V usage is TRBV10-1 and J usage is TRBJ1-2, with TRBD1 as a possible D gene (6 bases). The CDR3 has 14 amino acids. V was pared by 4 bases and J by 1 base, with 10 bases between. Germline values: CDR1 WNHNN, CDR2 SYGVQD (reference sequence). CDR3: CASSAGDLNYGYTF. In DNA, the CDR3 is TGCGCCAGCAGTGCAGGGGACCTTAACTATGGCTACACCTTC.

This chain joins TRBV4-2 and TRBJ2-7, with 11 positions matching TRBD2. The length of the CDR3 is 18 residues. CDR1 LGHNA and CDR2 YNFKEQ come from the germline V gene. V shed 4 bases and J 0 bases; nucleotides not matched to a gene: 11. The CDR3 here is CASSPFALAGDYSYEQYF. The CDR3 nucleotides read TGTGCCAGCAGCCCATTCGCACTAGCGGGGGATTACTCCTACGAGCAGTACTTC.

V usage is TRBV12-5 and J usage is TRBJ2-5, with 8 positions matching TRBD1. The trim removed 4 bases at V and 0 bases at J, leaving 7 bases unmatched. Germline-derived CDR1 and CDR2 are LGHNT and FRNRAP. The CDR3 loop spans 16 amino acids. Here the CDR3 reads CASGSRTGKNQETQYF. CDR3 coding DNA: TGTGCTAGTGGTTCCCGGACAGGGAAAAACCAAGAGACCCAGTACTTC.

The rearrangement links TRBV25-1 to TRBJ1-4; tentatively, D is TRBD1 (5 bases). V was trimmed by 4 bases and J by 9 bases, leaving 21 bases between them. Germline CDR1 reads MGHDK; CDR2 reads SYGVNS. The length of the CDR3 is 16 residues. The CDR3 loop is CASSGRGAVGGKKLFF. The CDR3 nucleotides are TGTGCCAGCAGTGGCCGTGGGGCGGTGGGTGGTAAAAAACTGTTTTTT.

The CDR3 bases are TGTGCCAGCAGCAGCGGGACTAGCGGGAGTTTCGGCTACGAGCAGTACTTC. Its translation: CASSSGTSGSFGYEQYF. The chain links TRBV11-1 to TRBJ2-7; 14 bases match TRBD2. The trim removed 5 bases at V and 3 bases at J, leaving 9 bases unmatched. The CDR3 is 17 amino acids. Germline V gene data show CDR1 as SGHAT and CDR2 as FQDESV (reference sequence). Combining the CDR3 with reference TRBV11-1 and TRBJ2-7 gives the whole variable domain EAEVAQSPRYKITEKSQAVAFWCDPISGHATLYWYRQILGQGPELLVQFQDESVVDDSQLPKDRFSAERLKGVDSTLKIQPAELGDSAMYLCASSSGTSGSFGYEQYFGPGTRLTVT.

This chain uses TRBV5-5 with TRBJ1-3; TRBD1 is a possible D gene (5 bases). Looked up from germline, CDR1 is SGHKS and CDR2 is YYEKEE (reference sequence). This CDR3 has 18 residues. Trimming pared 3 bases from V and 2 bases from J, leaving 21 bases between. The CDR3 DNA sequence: TGTGCCAGCAGCTCGTCGGTCGTTAGGGGTCGGGCTGGAAACACCATATATTTT. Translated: CASSSSVVRGRAGNTIYF.

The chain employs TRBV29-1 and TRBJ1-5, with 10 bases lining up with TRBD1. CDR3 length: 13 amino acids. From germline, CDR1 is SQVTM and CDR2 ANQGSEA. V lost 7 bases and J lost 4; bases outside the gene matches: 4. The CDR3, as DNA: TGCAGCGGGGGACAGGGGAAAAATCAGCCCCAGCATTTT. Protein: CSGGQGKNQPQHF.

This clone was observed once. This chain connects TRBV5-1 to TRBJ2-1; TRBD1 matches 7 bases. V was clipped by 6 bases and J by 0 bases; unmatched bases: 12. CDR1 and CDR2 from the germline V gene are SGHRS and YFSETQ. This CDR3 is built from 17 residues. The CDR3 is CASKPPGTATSYNEQFF. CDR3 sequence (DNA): TGCGCCAGCAAACCTCCCGGGACAGCGACCTCCTACAATGAGCAGTTCTTC. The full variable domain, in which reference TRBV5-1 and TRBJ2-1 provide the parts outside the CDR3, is KAGVTQTPRYLIKTRGQQVTLSCSPISGHRSVSWYQQTPGQGLQFLFEYFSETQRNKGNFPGRFSGRQFSNSRSEMNVSTLELGDSALYLCASKPPGTATSYNEQFFGPGTRLTVL.

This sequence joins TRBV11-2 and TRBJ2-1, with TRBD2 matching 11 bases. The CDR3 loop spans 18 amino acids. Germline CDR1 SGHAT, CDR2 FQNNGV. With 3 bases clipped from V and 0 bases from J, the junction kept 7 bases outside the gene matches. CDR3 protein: CASSFALAGESSYNEQFF. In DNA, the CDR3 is TGTGCCAGCAGCTTCGCACTAGCGGGGGAGAGCTCCTACAATGAGCAGTTCTTC.

CDR3 loop: CASSAGHYEQYF. The CDR3, as DNA: TGTGCCAGCAGCGCAGGACACTACGAGCAGTACTTC. The chain has TRBV9 and TRBJ2-7; D perhaps matches TRBD1 (5 bases). V lost 3 bases and J 3 bases, leaving 7 bases between the germline ends. There are 12 residues in the CDR3. In germline, CDR1 is SGDLS, CDR2 YYNGEE.

CDR3 amino acids: CASREQGMNTEAFF. The CDR3 nucleotides are TGTGCCAGCAGGGAACAGGGAATGAACACTGAAGCTTTCTTT. The chain is built from TRBV27 and TRBJ1-1; a possible D gene is TRBD1 (6 bases). Trimming left V 6 bases short and J 0 bases short, with 11 bases between. Per the germline V gene, CDR1 is MNHEY and CDR2 is SMNVEV (reference sequence). The CDR3 spans 14 residues.

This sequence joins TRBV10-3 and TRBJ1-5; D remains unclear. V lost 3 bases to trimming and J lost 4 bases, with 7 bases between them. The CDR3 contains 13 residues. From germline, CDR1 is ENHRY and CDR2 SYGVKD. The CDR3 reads CAISDQVNQPQHF. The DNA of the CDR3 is TGTGCCATCAGTGATCAGGTGAATCAGCCCCAGCATTTT.